Sequencing of this T cell receptor beta chain was carried out in a study of OX40 agonist ivuxolimab in advanced cancers. Overall study context: Those treated in dose escalation had hepatocellular carcinoma, melanoma, renal cell cancer or head and neck cancer. At around 83% male, the cohort had a mean age of 60 years, ranging from roughly 20 to 79.

V was clipped by 0 bases and J by 0 bases, with 13 bases between them. In germline, CDR1 is SGHDT, CDR2 YYEEEE. This CDR3 region has 17 residues. Study-level points and caveats: Low normalized T-cell clonal expansion was also seen in some nonresponders. Among the lowest peripheral clonal expansion occurred in 0.1-3.0 mg/kg partial responders.

Libraries were prepared by immunoSEQ multiplex PCR; TCRdb keeps only in-frame clonotypes and omits some of them. This sample has 55,000 to 70,000 clones, with roughly four fifths found just once. This clone has a single count. The antigen remains undetermined. The V and J genes are TRBV5-6 and TRBJ1-3; D is perhaps TRBD1 (5 bases). This clonotype originated in an adult with an advanced solid tumor such as melanoma, head and neck, liver or kidney cancer. Sequencing used CD4+ or CD8+ T cells sorted from blood, obtained in a trial of the OX40 agonist ivuxolimab. Here the CDR3 reads CASSLGAQGISGNTIYF. CDR3 sequence (DNA): TGTGCCAGCAGCTTGGGCGCGCAGGGAATCTCTGGAAACACCATATATTTT. Full variable domain (outside the CDR3, taken from reference TRBV5-6 and TRBJ1-3): DAGVTQSPTHLIKTRGQQVTLRCSPKSGHDTVSWYQQALGQGPQFIFQYYEEEERQRGNFPDRFSGHQFPNYSSELNVNALLLGDSALYLCASSLGAQGISGNTIYFGEGSWLTVV.